What follows are 11 T cell receptor beta chains derived from one specimen sequenced in a study of cytomegalovirus exposure and HLA in healthy donors. TCRdb's copy holds only in-frame clones and misses some; the assay was immunoSEQ multiplex PCR. The table records tens of thousands of clones, roughly 93% of them present only once. The sequenced material came from PBMCs. These receptors all come from a woman under 30 in good health and CMV-seronegative.

The J gene is TRBJ2-6, the V gene TRBV5-4; D not certain. The V end lost 4 bases, the J end lost 0 bases, and 14 bases lay between the germline ends. This CDR3 is built from 17 residues. The germline V gene has CDR1 SGHNT and CDR2 YYREEE (reference sequence). CDR3 protein: CASSTTTSISGANVLTF. In nucleotides, the CDR3 is TGTGCCAGCAGCACAACCACGTCAATCTCTGGGGCCAACGTCCTGACTTTC. The entire variable domain, with the rest obtained from reference TRBV5-4 and TRBJ2-6, is as follows: ETGVTQSPTHLIKTRGQQVTLRCSSQSGHNTVSWYQQALGQGPQFIFQYYREEENGRGNFPPRFSGLQFPNYSSELNVNALELDDSALYLCASSTTTSISGANVLTFGAGSRLTVL.

This CDR3 is CASGSDSPVTETQYF. CDR3 DNA: TGTGCCAGCGGATCGGACAGCCCCGTGACAGAGACCCAGTACTTC. The rearrangement links TRBV2 to TRBJ2-5; tentative D call: TRBD1 (6 bases). V was trimmed by 8 bases and J by 4 bases, leaving 20 bases between them. There are 15 residues in the CDR3. The germline CDR1 and CDR2 sequences are SNHLY and FYNNEI.

The chain joins TRBV4-2 to TRBJ2-1; the D gene is possibly TRBD2 (6 bases). The CDR3 has 13 amino acids. Trimming cost V 0 bases and J 14 bases, with 14 bases left between them. CDR1 is LGHNA and CDR2 is YNFKEQ in the germline V gene. The CDR3 nucleotides read TGTGCCAGCAGCCAAGATCGGTGGGGGGAGGAGTTCTTC. This gives the protein CASSQDRWGEEFF.

V usage is TRBV9 and J usage is TRBJ2-5, with TRBD2 identical over 15 bases. The CDR3 consists of 15 residues. Trimming cost V 3 bases and J 3 bases; bases outside gene matches: 0. Germline V gene sequence: CDR1 SGDLS, CDR2 YYNGEE. CDR3 nucleotide sequence: TGTGCCAGCAGCGGGACTAGCGGGGGGGAAGAGACCCAGTACTTC. Protein: CASSGTSGGEETQYF.

This sequence joins TRBV7-3 and TRBJ2-2, with 7 positions matching TRBD1. With V trimmed by 2 bases and J by 0 bases, 6 bases remained unmatched. CDR1 is SGHTA and CDR2 is FQGTGA in the germline V gene. This CDR3 is built from 17 residues. CDR3 nucleotides: TGTGCCAGCAGCTTATCCTTAGACAGGGCGAACACCGGGGAGCTGTTTTTT. It specifies CASSLSLDRANTGELFF. The whole variable domain, remainder taken from reference TRBV7-3 and TRBJ2-2, is GAGVSQTPSNKVTEKGKYVELRCDPISGHTALYWYRQSLGQGPEFLIYFQGTGAADDSGLPNDRFFAVRPEGSVSTLKIQRTERGDSAVYLCASSLSLDRANTGELFFGEGSRLTVL.

The rearrangement joins TRBV5-6 to TRBJ2-3; 10 bases line up with TRBD2. This CDR3 has 14 residues. Germline loops: CDR1 SGHDT, CDR2 YYEEEE. With 3 bases clipped from V and 6 bases from J, the junction kept 4 bases outside the gene matches. The CDR3 protein is CASSCTSGADTQYF. CDR3 in DNA: TGTGCCAGCAGCTGTACTAGCGGGGCGGATACGCAGTATTTT.

This clone was counted a single time. V gene TRBV11-2 combines with J gene TRBJ2-2; 7 bases are a match to TRBD1. Germline V CDR1 and CDR2: SGHAT, FQNNGV. There are 14 residues in the CDR3. The J segment lost 3 bases and the V segment lost 7 bases, leaving 5 bases of the junction unmatched. For the CDR3, the DNA is TGTGCCAGCAAAGACAGGGCGGACACCGGGGAGCTGTTTTTT. It yields the protein CASKDRADTGELFF. The whole variable domain, filled in from reference TRBV11-2 and TRBJ2-2, reads EAGVAQSPRYKIIEKRQSVAFWCNPISGHATLYWYQQILGQGPKLLIQFQNNGVVDDSQLPKDRFSAERLKGVDSTLKIQPAKLEDSAVYLCASKDRADTGELFFGEGSRLTVL.

This clone was recorded a few times. The chain is built from TRBV4-3 and TRBJ2-1; 12 bases line up with TRBD2. The CDR3 consists of 22 residues. The germline gives CDR1 LGHNA, CDR2 YSLEER. J was trimmed by 0 bases and V by 1 base; bases with no gene match: 16. The CDR3 region is CASSQVGITGLAGLSSYNEQFF. The CDR3 coding sequence is TGCGCCAGCAGCCAAGTGGGCATAACGGGACTAGCGGGTTTGAGCTCCTACAATGAGCAGTTCTTC.

The chain joins TRBV7-9 to TRBJ2-3; 9 bases are shared with TRBD2. CDR3 length: 15 residues. Germline CDR1 reads SEHNR; CDR2 reads FQNEAQ (reference sequence). V lost 5 bases and J lost 4; bases outside the gene matches: 7. The CDR3 loop reads CASSRGGAESDTQYF. The CDR3 coding sequence is TGTGCCAGCAGCCGCGGGGGGGCGGAATCAGATACGCAGTATTTT. Based on the CDR3 plus reference TRBV7-9 and TRBJ2-3, the full variable domain is DTGVSQNPRHKITKRGQNVTFRCDPISEHNRLYWYRQTLGQGPEFLTYFQNEAQLEKSRLLSDRFSAERPKGSFSTLEIQRTEQGDSAMYLCASSRGGAESDTQYFGPGTRLTVL.

J is TRBJ2-5 and V is TRBV9, with a tentative D call TRBD1 (6 bases). V was trimmed by 3 bases and J by 1 base, leaving 13 bases between them. CDR1 is SGDLS and CDR2 is YYNGEE in the germline V gene. The length of the CDR3 is 15 residues. In DNA form, the CDR3 reads TGTGCCAGCAGCGCTACAGGGTACGTCCAAGAGACCCAGTACTTC. Amino acid sequence: CASSATGYVQETQYF.

The rearrangement joins TRBV14 to TRBJ2-7, with D possibly matching TRBD2 (5 bases). CDR1 is SGHDN, CDR2 FVKESK, per germline. This CDR3 is 16 amino acids long. V was cut by 4 bases and J by 0 bases, with 16 bases left in between. CDR3 region: CASSPRGGSISYEQYF. The DNA for the CDR3 is TGTGCCAGCAGCCCCCGAGGCGGGTCCATCTCCTACGAGCAGTACTTC.